Sequencing of this TCR beta chain was carried out in a study of blood T cell repertoires in COVID-19. The authors' processing: By means of reference gene primer amplification, nucleated cell counts were estimated. Here immunoSEQ multiplex PCR was the method, and the copy in TCRdb shows in-frame clones only, minus some. D and trimming come from the DNA, and the V and J calls and clone size come from that table. The sample lists about 180,000 clones, roughly 84% occurring once. The CDR3 contains 12 residues. V shed 6 bases and J 4 bases; nucleotides not matched to a gene: 2. Germline V lookup: CDR1 MNHEY, CDR2 SVGAGI.

The gene calls are TRBV6-5 and TRBJ2-5; 7 nucleotides match TRBD2. The sequenced sample was peripheral blood. This clonotype was obtained from a woman aged 40 to 50 with COVID-19, enrolled during active disease. The CDR3 region is CASSRGGETQYF. The CDR3 nucleotides are TGTGCCAGCAGCCGCGGGGGAGAGACCCAGTACTTC.